This T cell receptor beta chain was identified during a study of graft-versus-host responses after intestinal transplantation (dated by TCRdb to 2020 to 2023). In terms of the full investigation: Recipients received multivisceral, liver-intestinal, or isolated intestinal transplants. Every recipient was given anti-thymocyte globulin induction, followed by roughly 3 years of maintenance tacrolimus and steroids. After intestinal transplantation, graft-versus-host and host-versus-graft alloreactive T cell clones in the graft, circulation and bone marrow were tracked using bulk TCR-beta CDR3 sequencing. To identify alloreactive clones, pre-transplant mixed lymphocyte reaction products were sequenced and then compared with unstimulated pre-transplant donor and recipient T cells. The cohort enrolled fewer than 25 intestinal transplant recipients including one retransplant, and a few patients lacking pretransplant specimens were excluded. A peak of at least 4% donor T cells among recipient peripheral blood mononuclear cells was the definition used for donor T cell macrochimerism. Rather than being sequenced by the commercial service, samples from a few later patients were sequenced in-house on an Illumina MiSeq and processed with MiXCR. Results the study describes overall, beyond this receptor: In the allografts of patients with donor T cell macrochimerism, GvH to HvG T cell clonal ratios were high. GvH clones were detected in recipient bone marrow, and some appeared earlier in ileal mucosa or blood, consistent with an intestinal mucosal origin. The conclusions were limited by the relatively low number and heterogeneity of the intestinal transplant patients. Early after transplant, peak levels of circulating GvH clones were found to be associated with declines in HvG clones.

This specimen's time point label, per the study, means: cells obtained before transplantation from donor or recipient. CD3+CD4+ and CD3+CD8+ populations were FACS-sorted from unstimulated pre-transplant donor and recipient cells taken from spleen or lymph nodes. Receptor amplification or capture employed the immunoSEQ multiplex PCR assay. For most patients, genomic DNA was isolated with the Qiagen DNeasy Blood and Tissue Kit and shipped frozen to Adaptive Biotechnologies for TCR sequencing. For most patients, high-throughput TCR-beta CDR3 sequencing of genomic DNA was performed by Adaptive Biotechnologies. The original methods were these. Adaptive's ImmunoSEQ software was the source of the TCR sequencing data for 15 to 20 patients, while three other patients were processed with MiXCR and VDJtools. CD4 versus CD8 sorting errors were corrected by removing sequences found in both subsets at a frequency ratio below 5:1. Because the origin of CDR3 nucleotide sequences shared between donor and recipient could not be assigned, those sequences were removed. Alloreactive clones required at least 2-fold expansion over unstimulated cells and minimum CFSE-low frequency of 0.002% (template counts) or 0.001% (read counts). Clones were considered mappable if detected in sequenced pre-transplant spleen, lymph node, or MLR CFSE-low populations of the donor or recipient. The cumulative frequency of alloreactive clones was calculated as a percentage of all sequences, weighted by copy number. TCRdb stores this immuneACCESS table with in-frame sequences only. Part of the clones is absent; in the studies checked, under half of the shortfall reflects unresolved V genes, and no reason is known for the rest. V and J calls and clone size come straight from that table; D and trimming were deduced from the DNA. The sample yields around 67,000 clones; around 90% were counted once. The ten largest clones add up to about 4% of the sample.

From the cysteine up to the phenylalanine, the CDR3 has a length of 14 residues. Of all the DNA, just the CDR3 is kept, 42 bases in frame from base 1. Germline trimming amounts to 4 bases on V and 5 bases on J, with 2 as the count of junction bases outside the gene matches. CDR1 and CDR2, per the germline V gene (reference sequence), are PRHDT and FYEKMQ. This clone was detected only once. The antigen it binds to is not known. No per-base quality is available; no much larger clone lies one base away. This receptor was identified in a human donor who was the organ donor for an intestinal transplant. The chain employs TRBV13 and TRBJ2-1; the junction holds 10 bases that match TRBD2. The sequences come from unstimulated CD8+ T cells sorted from spleen or lymph node cells, collected before transplant. CDR3 loop: CASSSGLADNEQFF. The nucleotide sequence reads TGTGCCAGCAGCTCTGGACTAGCGGACAATGAGCAGTTCTTC.